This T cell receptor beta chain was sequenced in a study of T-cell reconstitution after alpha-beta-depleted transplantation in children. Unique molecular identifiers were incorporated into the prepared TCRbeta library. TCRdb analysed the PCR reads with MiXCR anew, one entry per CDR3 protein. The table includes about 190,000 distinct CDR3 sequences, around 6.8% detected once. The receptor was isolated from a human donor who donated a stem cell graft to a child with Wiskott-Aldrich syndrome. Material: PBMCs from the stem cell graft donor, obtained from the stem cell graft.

The DNA of the CDR3 is TGCAGTGCTCCCGACAGGTCGGCAAATCAGCCCCAGCATTTT. This gives the protein CSAPDRSANQPQHF. This chain connects TRBV20-1 to TRBJ1-5; a possible D gene is TRBD1 (6 bases). This CDR3 contains 14 residues. Germline V CDR1 and CDR2: DFQATT, SNEGSKA (reference sequence). V gave up 5 bases and J gave up 4 bases, with 15 bases separating them.